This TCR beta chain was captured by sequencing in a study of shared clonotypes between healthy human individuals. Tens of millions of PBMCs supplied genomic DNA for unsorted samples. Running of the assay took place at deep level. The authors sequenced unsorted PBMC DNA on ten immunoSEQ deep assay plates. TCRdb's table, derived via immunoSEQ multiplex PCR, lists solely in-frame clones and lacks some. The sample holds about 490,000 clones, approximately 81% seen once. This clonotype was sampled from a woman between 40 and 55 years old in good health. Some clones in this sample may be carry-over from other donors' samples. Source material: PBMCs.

The CDR3 DNA is TGTGCCTGGAGTGTATTGCAGGGCGTCGACGAGCAGTACTTC. Encoded protein: CAWSVLQGVDEQYF. J is TRBJ2-7 and V is TRBV30; D may be TRBD1 (5 bases). The CDR3 loop spans 14 amino acids. Germline CDR1 and CDR2: GTSNPN and SVGIG (reference sequence). The ends were cut back, 0 bases at V and 5 bases at J, with 14 bases in the middle.